The source of this TCR beta chain is a study of blood T cell repertoires in COVID-19. At the level of the study: Acute and convalescent COVID-19 samples came from the United States, Italy and Spain. T cells, B-cell-depleted T cells, or PBMCs supplied cDNA or gDNA.

Participants came from about two dozen US areas, aged about 18 to 89 years. Participant reports of clinical history set cohort assignment. Repertoires were generated with immunoSEQ multiplex PCR, while TCRdb's copy carries only in-frame clones and drops some. The sample contains hundreds of thousands of clones, over 85% of which appear only once. The specimen was PBMCs or T cells enriched from blood (not recorded which). The TCR was taken from a young woman with acute COVID-19.

The CDR3 DNA sequence: TGTGCCAGTAGTCCAGGATACGAGCAGTACTTC. Protein sequence: CASSPGYEQYF. The chain is built from TRBV19 and TRBJ2-7; no firm D call. This CDR3 is built from 11 residues. V lost 5 bases to trimming and J lost 4 bases, with 6 bases between them. CDR1 and CDR2 (germline): LNHDA, SQIVND (reference sequence).